Each of the 32 T cell receptor beta chains below was sequenced from the same sample in a study of T cell changes during pregnancy in multiple sclerosis. Here immunoSEQ multiplex PCR was the method, and the copy in TCRdb shows in-frame clones only, minus some. This table has tens of thousands of clones, around 90% appearing once. Sequencing was performed on peripheral blood, taken after pregnancy. The origin of the receptors is a female donor in good health, enrolled as a control in a pregnancy study.

This clone was seen once. This chain joins TRBV2 and TRBJ1-6, with D unresolved. The CDR3 contains 16 residues. The germline gives CDR1 SNHLY, CDR2 FYNNEI. Trimming stripped 7 bases from V and 0 bases from J, with 13 bases between. The DNA of the CDR3 is TGTGCCAGCACCACATCCTACAGCTCCTATAATTCACCCCTCCACTTT. This gives the protein CASTTSYSSYNSPLHF.

This chain joins TRBV6-1 and TRBJ1-4; 8 bases align to TRBD1. Trimming at V came to 6 bases and at J to 2 bases, leaving 2 bases not matched to a gene. CDR1 MNHNS and CDR2 SASEGT come from the germline V gene. The CDR3 spans 14 residues. The CDR3 region has the DNA TGTGCCAGCAGAACAGGGGGGACTAATGAAAAACTGTTTTTT. This sequence encodes CASRTGGTNEKLFF.

This sequence joins TRBV30 and TRBJ1-6; 9 nucleotides agree with TRBD1. V lost 5 bases to trimming and J lost 8 bases; unmatched junction nucleotides: 4. The germline V gene encodes CDR1 GTSNPN and CDR2 SVGIG (reference sequence). The CDR3 has 13 amino acids. CDR3 nucleotide sequence: TGTGCCTGGGGGGGACAGGGCCATTCACCCCTCCACTTT. Its translation is CAWGGQGHSPLHF.

The chain couples TRBV27 to TRBJ1-5; no definite D call. V was cut by 0 bases and J by 6 bases, with 12 bases left in between. The CDR3 extends over 15 amino acids. Germline V gene data show CDR1 as MNHEY and CDR2 as SMNVEV (reference sequence). The CDR3 DNA is TGTGCCAGCAGTTTATCATTCGGGGTCGGTCAGCCCCAGCATTTT. This translates into CASSLSFGVGQPQHF.

The chain recombines TRBV7-2 with TRBJ2-7, with 7 nucleotides matching TRBD2. Germline V lookup: CDR1 SGHTA, CDR2 FQGNSA. The CDR3 runs to 12 residues. With 8 bases clipped from V and 5 bases from J, the junction kept 6 bases outside the gene matches. CDR3 sequence reads: CASVPRGDEQYF. DNA for the CDR3: TGTGCCAGCGTCCCTCGGGGGGACGAGCAGTACTTC.

V and J are TRBV15 and TRBJ2-1, with TRBD2 matching over 12 bases. CDR1 is LNHNV, CDR2 YYDKDF, per germline (reference sequence). Trimming removed 0 bases from V and 8 bases from J; junction bases left unmatched: 11. CDR3 length: 18 residues. Written as DNA, the CDR3 is TGTGCCACCAGCAGAGATAAGAGGGCTAGCGGGAGGGAGGATGAGCAGTTCTTC. Protein product: CATSRDKRASGREDEQFF.

In its sample, this clone was seen a few times. V gene TRBV6-5 combines with J gene TRBJ1-3; 7 bases match TRBD1. This CDR3 is built from 16 residues. Germline loops: CDR1 MNHEY, CDR2 SVGAGI. The ends lost 0 bases at V and 3 bases at J; junction bases unmatched: 5. CDR3 bases: TGTGCCAGCAGTTACTCTTCAGGGGGGCATGGAAACACCATATATTTT. Protein: CASSYSSGGHGNTIYF.

The gene calls are TRBV19 and TRBJ1-1; tentatively, D is TRBD1 (6 bases). V was shortened by 4 bases and J by 0 bases, with 9 bases between the two germline ends. Germline values: CDR1 LNHDA, CDR2 SQIVND (reference sequence). This CDR3 comprises 14 residues. In DNA form, the CDR3 reads TGTGCCAGTAGTAGACAGGACGTGAACACTGAAGCTTTCTTT. Translating gives CASSRQDVNTEAFF. The whole variable domain, remainder taken from reference TRBV19 and TRBJ1-1, is DGGITQSPKYLFRKEGQNVTLSCEQNLNHDAMYWYRQDPGQGLRLIYYSQIVNDFQKGDIAEGYSVSREKKESFPLTVTSAQKNPTAFYLCASSRQDVNTEAFFGQGTRLTVV.

The chain couples TRBV10-3 to TRBJ2-7; 9 nucleotides line up with TRBD1. The CDR3 consists of 13 residues. V was pared by 6 bases and J by 5 bases, with 5 bases of the junction left unmatched. CDR1 ENHRY and CDR2 SYGVKD come from the germline V gene. CDR3 loop: CAISGTGMNEQYF. The CDR3 DNA follows: TGTGCCATCAGCGGGACAGGGATGAACGAGCAGTACTTC.

The V gene is TRBV5-6, the J gene TRBJ1-2, with D possibly being TRBD1 (5 bases). V lost 0 bases to trimming and J lost 7 bases, with 10 bases between them. This CDR3 is built from 13 residues. Germline values: CDR1 SGHDT, CDR2 YYEEEE. The CDR3 loop reads CASSLAGGSGYTF. In nucleotides, the CDR3 is TGTGCCAGCAGCTTGGCGGGGGGAAGTGGCTACACCTTC.

The chain couples TRBV27 to TRBJ2-1, with 11 positions matching TRBD2. The germline gives CDR1 MNHEY, CDR2 SMNVEV (reference sequence). This CDR3 is built from 16 residues. The trim removed 7 bases at V and 3 bases at J, leaving 8 bases unmatched. DNA for the CDR3: TGTGCCAGCACCCTACGGGGACTAGCGGTCTACAATGAGCAGTTCTTC. It is translated as CASTLRGLAVYNEQFF.

This chain joins TRBV19 and TRBJ2-2; 8 bases align to TRBD2. Germline V lookup: CDR1 LNHDA, CDR2 SQIVND (reference sequence). This CDR3 is built from 17 residues. After removal of 3 bases from V and 5 bases from J, the junction contained 11 bases not matched to a gene. Here the CDR3 reads CASSILVIAGTTGELFF. In DNA, the CDR3 is TGTGCCAGTAGTATTCTGGTAATAGCGGGGACAACCGGGGAGCTGTTTTTT.

The chain links TRBV5-1 to TRBJ2-5; D gene unclear. V lost 4 bases, J lost 4 bases, and 8 bases lay in between. Per the germline V gene, CDR1 is SGHRS and CDR2 is YFSETQ. This CDR3 is built from 12 residues. The CDR3 here is CASSQNRETQYF. The CDR3 nucleotides are TGCGCCAGCAGCCAGAATCGAGAGACCCAGTACTTC. The whole variable domain, filled in from reference TRBV5-1 and TRBJ2-5, reads KAGVTQTPRYLIKTRGQQVTLSCSPISGHRSVSWYQQTPGQGLQFLFEYFSETQRNKGNFPGRFSGRQFSNSRSEMNVSTLELGDSALYLCASSQNRETQYFGPGTRLLVL.

The rearrangement uses TRBV7-9 and TRBJ1-2; maybe TRBD1 (5 bases). Germline loops: CDR1 SEHNR, CDR2 FQNEAQ (reference sequence). Trimming removed 5 bases from V and 8 bases from J, with 15 bases in between. The CDR3 sequence is 13 residues long. The CDR3 reads CASSPSGGGGYTF. CDR3 bases: TGTGCCAGCAGCCCGAGCGGGGGAGGAGGCTACACCTTC.

This chain links TRBV2 with TRBJ2-5, with TRBD1 identical over 9 bases. The CDR3 runs 16 residues. CDR1 is SNHLY, CDR2 FYNNEI, per germline. The ends lost 3 bases at V and 4 bases at J; junction bases unmatched: 9. The CDR3 region has the DNA TGTGCCAGCAGTGATTGGTACGGGACAGGGAGAGAGACCCAGTACTTC. It translates to CASSDWYGTGRETQYF.

The chain recombines TRBV4-1 with TRBJ2-7; TRBD2 aligns across 12 bases. Germline trimming cut 0 bases from V and 5 bases from J; bases unmatched to any gene: 11. The length of the CDR3 is 18 residues. Germline CDR1 and CDR2: MGHRA and YSYEKL. The CDR3 DNA reads as TGCGCCAGCAGCCAAGAGCGAGGACTAGCGGGAAAGAGGAACGAGCAGTACTTC. Protein sequence: CASSQERGLAGKRNEQYF.

This clone appeared once. V and J are TRBV7-2 and TRBJ2-1; weak D call: TRBD2 (5 bases). This CDR3 is 16 amino acids long. CDR1 is SGHTA, CDR2 FQGNSA, per germline. Trimming stripped 2 bases from V and 2 bases from J, with 13 bases between. The chain's CDR3 is CASSLFPGGTYNEQFF. The CDR3 DNA sequence: TGTGCCAGCAGCTTATTCCCCGGAGGCACCTACAATGAGCAGTTCTTC.

The gene calls are TRBV7-9 and TRBJ2-2, with a weak D call TRBD2 (5 bases). The germline V and J ends were trimmed by 11 bases and 7 bases, with 17 bases remaining between them. The CDR3 sequence is 13 residues long. Germline V CDR1 and CDR2: SEHNR, FQNEAQ (reference sequence). CDR3 residues: CAGRESSFGELFF. The CDR3 coding sequence is TGTGCCGGCCGGGAATCCTCTTTCGGGGAGCTGTTTTTT.

The gene calls are TRBV2 and TRBJ2-3; 9 nucleotides agree with TRBD2. CDR1 SNHLY and CDR2 FYNNEI come from the germline V gene. The V gene end was trimmed by 9 bases and the J gene end by 5 bases; junction bases not matched to a gene: 12. CDR3 length: 15 amino acids. Here the CDR3 reads CARGVIAGAVDTQYF. CDR3 nucleotides: TGTGCCAGGGGGGTAATAGCGGGAGCGGTAGATACGCAGTATTTT.

The chain combines TRBV19 with TRBJ1-6; D remains ambiguous. The CDR3 is 13 amino acids. The V gene lost 5 bases and the J gene lost 8 bases, with 10 bases spanning the gap. Germline CDR1 reads LNHDA; CDR2 reads SQIVND (reference sequence). This CDR3 reads CASSSGKYSPLHF. CDR3 coding DNA: TGTGCCAGTAGTTCCGGGAAATATTCACCCCTCCACTTT.

J is TRBJ1-4 and V is TRBV28; TRBD1 agrees at 9 bases. V was pared by 4 bases and J by 6 bases, with 9 bases of the junction left unmatched. The CDR3 loop spans 16 amino acids. Per the germline V gene, CDR1 is MDHEN and CDR2 is SYDVKM. The CDR3 region is CASSWGQGVGDEKLFF. Written as DNA, the CDR3 is TGTGCCAGCAGTTGGGGACAGGGAGTGGGTGATGAAAAACTGTTTTTT.

This sequence joins TRBV6-6 and TRBJ1-4, with D perhaps TRBD1 (6 bases). Per the germline V gene, CDR1 is MNHNY and CDR2 is SVGAGI (reference sequence). Trimming stripped 7 bases from V and 7 bases from J, with 16 bases between. The CDR3 loop spans 14 amino acids. CDR3 bases: TGTGCCAGCACCGAACAGGGCGAGAGTGAAAAACTGTTTTTT. Translated: CASTEQGESEKLFF.

This chain joins TRBV14 and TRBJ1-2, with a possible D match to TRBD1 (6 bases). Germline values: CDR1 SGHDN, CDR2 FVKESK. Deletions cut 4 bases from V and 8 bases from J, with 17 bases between. The CDR3 is 14 residues long. The CDR3 region has the DNA TGTGCCAGCAGCCTTCACAGGGACGTTCGAGGCTACACCTTC. Translation gives CASSLHRDVRGYTF.

V usage is TRBV18 and J usage is TRBJ1-4; 7 bases map to TRBD1. The CDR3 covers 14 residues. Germline CDR1 KGHSH, CDR2 LQKENI. The V segment lost 5 bases and the J segment 8 bases; nucleotides outside the gene matches: 8. Written as DNA, the CDR3 is TGTGCCAGCTCAATGACAGGGAAGTCGGAAAAACTGTTTTTT. The encoded protein is CASSMTGKSEKLFF.

This chain uses TRBV5-4 with TRBJ1-2, with 10 bases aligning to TRBD1. J was trimmed by 7 bases and V by 5 bases; bases with no gene match: 11. This CDR3 spans 15 amino acids. Germline-derived CDR1 and CDR2 are SGHNT and YYREEE (reference sequence). In DNA form, the CDR3 reads TGTGCCAGCAGTTCCCCGGGACAGGGGATGGGTGGCTACACCTTC. Translated: CASSSPGQGMGGYTF.

CDR3 residues: CASSVALRGGPHNEQFF. In nucleotides, the CDR3 is TGTGCCAGCAGCGTAGCTTTGCGGGGGGGCCCCCACAATGAGCAGTTCTTC. The chain links TRBV9 to TRBJ2-1; 9 bases fit TRBD2. This CDR3 is 17 amino acids long. Germline values: CDR1 SGDLS, CDR2 YYNGEE. V shed 0 bases, J shed 5 bases, and the junction held 9 bases outside the gene matches.

The chain uses TRBV5-5 and TRBJ1-1; no reliable D call. Germline V gene data show CDR1 as SGHKS and CDR2 as YYEKEE (reference sequence). Trimming left V 3 bases short and J 0 bases short, with 6 bases between. This CDR3 region has 13 residues. In nucleotides, the CDR3 is TGTGCCAGCAGCTCCTATCTGAACACTGAAGCTTTCTTT. As protein: CASSSYLNTEAFF.

V usage is TRBV25-1 and J usage is TRBJ1-2; weak D call: TRBD1 (6 bases). The CDR3 length is 14 residues. Germline CDR1 is MGHDK and CDR2 is SYGVNS. V shed 5 bases and J shed 8 bases, with 18 bases lying between them. In DNA form, the CDR3 reads TGTGCCAGCAGTACCCCCGGGACACTCGCGGGCTACACCTTC. Translation gives CASSTPGTLAGYTF.

This sequence joins TRBV9 and TRBJ2-2; perhaps TRBD1 as D (6 bases). Trimming removed 0 bases at V and 6 bases at J, with 12 bases between. CDR1 and CDR2 (germline): SGDLS, YYNGEE. The CDR3 is 15 residues long. CDR3 sequence reads: CASSVAPGAPGELFF. The CDR3, as DNA: TGTGCCAGCAGCGTAGCTCCAGGGGCCCCCGGGGAGCTGTTTTTT.

The chain links TRBV10-3 to TRBJ2-5; 15 bases match TRBD2. The length of the CDR3 is 14 residues. Per germline, CDR1 ENHRY and CDR2 SYGVKD. V shed 8 bases, J shed 5 bases, and the junction held 3 bases outside the gene matches. The CDR3 region has the DNA TGTGCCATCGGACTAGCGGGGGGGCTCGAGACCCAGTACTTC. Translation gives CAIGLAGGLETQYF.

The rearrangement links TRBV14 to TRBJ1-1; D remains ambiguous. This CDR3 has 16 residues. Germline V lookup: CDR1 SGHDN, CDR2 FVKESK. Between the trimmed V and J ends, which lost 0 bases and 6 bases, there was a span of 17 bases. The CDR3 loop is CASSQDWAGRRSEAFF. CDR3 coding DNA: TGTGCCAGCAGCCAAGATTGGGCGGGCCGGCGCTCTGAAGCTTTCTTT.

This chain links TRBV14 with TRBJ2-7; TRBD1 matches 9 bases. The V segment lost 4 bases and the J segment 2 bases; nucleotides outside the gene matches: 3. Germline CDR1 reads SGHDN; CDR2 reads FVKESK. This CDR3 contains 14 residues. DNA of the CDR3: TGTGCCAGCAGCCTGGGACAGGGTCCCTACGAGCAGTACTTC. The encoded protein is CASSLGQGPYEQYF.